Shown below are 14 T cell receptor beta chains from a single sample sequenced in a study of CD8 T cells in ankylosing spondylitis (dated by TCRdb to about 2017). The library was built by means of 5' RACE. The run used an Illumina HiSeq 2500. TCRdb redid the processing of the public reads, applying fastp at Q25 and MiXCR, and retained in-frame beta chains. A single entry per CDR3 protein holds the most common genes and DNA from its merged rows. The sample has 150,000 to 200,000 distinct CDR3 sequences on record, more than 9% of them singletons. Under 35% of the sample belongs to the ten largest clones. The sequenced material came from blood, either unsorted or a sorted T cell fraction (not recorded which). These receptors came from a male donor with ankylosing spondylitis or in good health (not recorded which).

This clonotype has just a few counts. The V call is TRBV11-3, the J call TRBJ1-1; 10 nucleotides agree with TRBD1. Germline V gene lookup returns CDR1 SGHNT and CDR2 YENEEA. V shed 6 bases, J shed 5 bases, and the junction held 6 bases outside the gene matches. The CDR3 extends over 14 amino acids. Here the CDR3 DNA reads TGTGCCAGCAGACCTGGACAGGGGGGAACTGAAGCTTTCTTT. Its protein is CASRPGQGGTEAFF.

As concerns this clonotype: This may arise from a read error, as a much more abundant clone is one base away. V is TRBV20-1 and J is TRBJ2-1; D is uncertain. V lost 1 base, J lost 5 bases, and 3 bases lay in between. This CDR3 has 11 residues. The germline CDR1 and CDR2 sequences are DFQATT and SNEGSKA (reference sequence). CDR3 DNA: TGCAGTGCTAGAGGTCACAATGAGCAGTTCTTC. This gives the protein CSARGHNEQFF.

Ten or more counts support this clonotype. This chain joins TRBV29-1 and TRBJ2-2; 8 positions agree with TRBD1. The J segment lost 1 base and the V segment lost 6 bases, leaving 4 bases of the junction unmatched. Germline V CDR1 and CDR2: SQVTM, ANQGSEA. This CDR3 comprises 14 residues. CDR3 coding DNA: TGCAGCGTCCGACAGGGGTTGAACACCGGGGAGCTGTTTTTT. Translated, it gives CSVRQGLNTGELFF.

As to this clonotype: One end of the junction varies from germline; a read error may be responsible. This chain connects TRBV11-2 to TRBJ2-7; 7 bases align to TRBD1. This CDR3 region has 14 residues. From germline, CDR1 is SGHAT and CDR2 FQNNGV. Written as DNA, the CDR3 is TGTGCCAGCAGCCTGACAGGGAAACCCTACGAGCAGTGCTTC. Its translation is CASSLTGKPYEQCF.

This clonotype was seen repeatedly, ten times or more. The chain joins TRBV4-1 to TRBJ1-2, with no clear D. The CDR3 extends over 16 amino acids. The ends were cut back, 1 base at V and 8 bases at J, with 20 bases in the middle. CDR1 MGHRA and CDR2 YSYEKL come from the germline V gene. This CDR3 reads CASSQAPGLSVRGYTF. CDR3 bases: TGCGCCAGCAGCCAAGCCCCGGGGTTGTCGGTCCGCGGCTACACCTTC.

This chain links TRBV5-1 with TRBJ1-1, with TRBD1 matching 10 bases. The CDR3 consists of 15 residues. V dropped 4 bases and J dropped 6; count of bases not matched to a gene: 9. Germline loops: CDR1 SGHRS, CDR2 YFSETQ. The CDR3 loop reads CASSPDGTGVAEAFF. Written as DNA, the CDR3 is TGCGCCAGCAGCCCGGATGGGACAGGGGTGGCTGAAGCTTTCTTT.

This clonotype was seen at least ten times. J is TRBJ2-7 and V is TRBV29-1; 7 bases are a match to TRBD1. The CDR3 is 13 residues long. Germline V lookup: CDR1 SQVTM, CDR2 ANQGSEA. With V trimmed by 6 bases and J by 2 bases, 7 bases remained unmatched. CDR3 in amino acids: CSVIIQGTYEQYF. DNA for the CDR3: TGCAGCGTCATCATACAGGGGACCTACGAGCAGTACTTC.

This sequence joins TRBV20-1 and TRBJ1-1; TRBD1 aligns across 10 bases. Germline V gene data show CDR1 as DFQATT and CDR2 as SNEGSKA (reference sequence). The CDR3 is made up of 15 amino acids. The ends lost 0 bases at V and 3 bases at J; junction bases unmatched: 4. The CDR3 bases are TGCAGTGCTAGAGACCGACAGGGGGCGGACACTGAAGCTTTCTTT. Translated, it gives CSARDRQGADTEAFF.

This clonotype was detected many times. J is TRBJ2-5 and V is TRBV5-1; unclear D gene. CDR1 and CDR2 from the germline V gene are SGHRS and YFSETQ. The CDR3 is 14 residues long. With 3 bases removed from V and 4 bases from J, the gap between germline ends came to 13 bases. The CDR3: CASSYLQTGETQYF. The DNA for the CDR3 is TGCGCCAGCAGCTATCTCCAAACGGGAGAGACCCAGTACTTC.

This chain joins TRBV7-2 and TRBJ2-6; the D is unclear. CDR1 and CDR2 (germline): SGHTA, FQGNSA. V dropped 3 bases and J dropped 10 bases, with 10 bases sitting between them. CDR3 size: 13 residues. CDR3 loop: CASSFQGFNVLTF. The CDR3 nucleotides are TGTGCCAGCAGCTTCCAAGGGTTTAACGTCCTGACTTTC.

The rearrangement uses TRBV5-4 and TRBJ1-1; tentative D call: TRBD1 (5 bases). Germline V gives CDR1 SGHNT, CDR2 YYREEE (reference sequence). Trimming took off 3 bases at V and 0 bases at J, with 12 bases between the two ends. The CDR3 consists of 15 residues. The CDR3 protein is CASSSTGSMNTEAFF. The CDR3 bases are TGTGCCAGCAGCTCTACAGGCTCCATGAACACTGAAGCTTTCTTT.

V gene TRBV11-3 combines with J gene TRBJ2-1; D is uncertain. With 5 bases removed from V and 5 bases from J, the gap between germline ends came to 10 bases. In germline, CDR1 is SGHNT, CDR2 YENEEA. The length of the CDR3 is 13 residues. The CDR3 DNA sequence: TGTGCCAGCAGCGTCGGCAGGAACAATGAGCAGTTCTTC. Its translation: CASSVGRNNEQFF.

The chain uses TRBV14 and TRBJ1-2, with TRBD1 matching 9 bases. V was clipped by 0 bases and J by 8 bases; unmatched bases: 10. The CDR3 consists of 16 residues. The germline gives CDR1 SGHDN, CDR2 FVKESK. The CDR3 protein is CASSQDQADRGGGYTF. The CDR3 nucleotides are TGTGCCAGCAGCCAAGATCAGGCGGACAGGGGTGGCGGCTACACCTTC.

This clonotype was detected only once. The junction departs from the called germline gene at one end, perhaps through a read error. This chain links TRBV20-1 with TRBJ2-7, with 10 bases aligning to TRBD1. The germline gives CDR1 DFQATT, CDR2 SNEGSKA (reference sequence). There are 14 residues in the CDR3. CDR3 sequence reads: CSARAGTGASERYF. The DNA for the CDR3 is TGCAGTGCTAGAGCCGGGACAGGGGCCAGCGAGCGGTACTTC.